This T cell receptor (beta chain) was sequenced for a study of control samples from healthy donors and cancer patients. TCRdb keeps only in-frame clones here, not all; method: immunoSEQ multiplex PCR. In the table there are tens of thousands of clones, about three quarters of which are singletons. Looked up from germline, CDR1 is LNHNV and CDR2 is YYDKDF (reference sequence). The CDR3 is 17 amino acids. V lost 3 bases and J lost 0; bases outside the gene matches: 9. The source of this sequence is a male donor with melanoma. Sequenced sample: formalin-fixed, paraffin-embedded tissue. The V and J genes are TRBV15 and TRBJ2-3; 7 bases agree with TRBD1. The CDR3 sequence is CATSRGARTGSTDTQYF. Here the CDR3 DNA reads TGTGCCACCAGCAGGGGGGCCCGGACAGGAAGCACAGATACGCAGTATTTT. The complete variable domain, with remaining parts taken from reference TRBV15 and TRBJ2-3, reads DAMVIQNPRYQVTQFGKPVTLSCSQTLNHNVMYWYQQKSSQAPKLLFHYYDKDFNNEADTPDNFQSRRPNTSFCFLDIRSPGLGDTAMYLCATSRGARTGSTDTQYFGPGTRLTVL.